These 10 T cell receptor beta chains were sequenced from one sample in a study of T cells in Graves' hyperthyroidism and ophthalmopathy. Amplified regions were TCR beta CDR3 sequences from RNA transcripts. A first-round RT-PCR of the TCR CDR3 used the HTBI primer set. MiXCR, run by TCRdb on the multiplex PCR reads, gives a single entry per CDR3 protein. The sample contains around 300,000 distinct CDR3 sequences, roughly an eighth of which appear only once. The sample was blood. These receptors were taken from a woman aged 40 to 50 with Graves' hyperthyroidism.

This clonotype was detected ten times or more. This rearrangement joins TRBV27 to TRBJ2-5; tentatively, D is TRBD2 (6 bases). The CDR3 is made up of 16 amino acids. Germline V gene lookup returns CDR1 MNHEY and CDR2 SMNVEV (reference sequence). Trimming stripped 6 bases from V and 4 bases from J, with 21 bases between. The CDR3 loop reads CASRRVAPGSTETQYF. The CDR3 DNA sequence: TGTGCCAGCAGAAGGGTAGCCCCCGGGAGTACAGAGACCCAGTACTTC.

This clonotype has a count of ten or more. CDR3 sequence (DNA): TGTGCCAGCAGTTATGGTCTATCCACAGATACGCAGTATTTT. Protein: CASSYGLSTDTQYF. This sequence joins TRBV6-1 and TRBJ2-3; D is unclear. Trimming cost V 5 bases and J 2 bases, with 11 bases left between them. Germline V gene sequence: CDR1 MNHNS, CDR2 SASEGT. The CDR3 sequence is 14 residues long.

In its sample, this clonotype was seen a few times. The chain employs TRBV5-5 and TRBJ1-3; D may be TRBD1 (5 bases). This CDR3 spans 15 amino acids. Germline loops: CDR1 SGHKS, CDR2 YYEKEE (reference sequence). V gave up 6 bases and J gave up 4 bases, with 17 bases separating them. CDR3 amino acids: CASTITGTQGNTIYF. CDR3 coding DNA: TGTGCCAGCACCATCACCGGGACGCAAGGAAACACCATATATTTT.

Only a few counts were recorded for this clonotype. The chain recombines TRBV11-2 with TRBJ2-4, with 7 bases matching TRBD2. J was trimmed by 7 bases and V by 2 bases; bases with no gene match: 17. The CDR3 has 18 residues. Germline CDR1 reads SGHAT; CDR2 reads FQNNGV. The CDR3 loop reads CASSLRPRGSGGVNIQYF. CDR3 DNA sequence: TGTGCCAGCAGCTTAAGGCCCCGAGGGTCGGGAGGCGTGAACATTCAGTACTTC.

In its sample, this clonotype was seen a few times. The chain joins TRBV14 to TRBJ1-2; TRBD1 agrees at 7 bases. Per germline, CDR1 SGHDN and CDR2 FVKESK. The CDR3 length is 14 residues. With V trimmed by 3 bases and J by 4 bases, 5 bases remained unmatched. For the CDR3, the DNA is TGTGCCAGCAGCCATGGACAGGCGTTCTATGGCTACACCTTC. Protein product: CASSHGQAFYGYTF.

This clonotype has ten or more counts. The chain uses TRBV11-1 and TRBJ2-3, with D perhaps given as TRBD1 or TRBD2 (5 bases each). The CDR3 has 13 residues. Germline V CDR1 and CDR2: SGHAT, FQDESV (reference sequence). V was cut by 4 bases and J by 11 bases, with 16 bases left in between. CDR3 bases: TGTGCCAGCAGCTACGGGACGGAAAGGGGGCAGTATTTT. It specifies CASSYGTERGQYF. Filled out from reference TRBV11-1 and TRBJ2-3, the complete variable domain reads EAEVAQSPRYKITEKSQAVAFWCDPISGHATLYWYRQILGQGPELLVQFQDESVVDDSQLPKDRFSAERLKGVDSTLKIQPAELGDSAMYLCASSYGTERGQYFGPGTRLTVL.

In its sample, this clonotype was seen many times. The chain combines TRBV27 with TRBJ2-1; TRBD2 matches at 12 bases. CDR3 length equals 15 residues. The germline V gene has CDR1 MNHEY and CDR2 SMNVEV (reference sequence). The J segment lost 10 bases and the V segment lost 5 bases, leaving 9 bases of the junction unmatched. CDR3 DNA sequence: TGTGCCAGCAGTAGGTGGCTAGCGGGAGGGCAGGAGCAGTTCTTC. Its translation is CASSRWLAGGQEQFF.

V and J are TRBV10-3 and TRBJ2-3; perhaps TRBD2 as D (6 bases). Looked up from germline, CDR1 is ENHRY and CDR2 is SYGVKD. The CDR3 extends over 15 amino acids. V was cut by 3 bases and J by 2 bases, with 12 bases left in between. CDR3 loop: CAISDPSVSTDTQYF. The DNA for the CDR3 is TGTGCCATCAGTGACCCTAGCGTATCCACAGATACGCAGTATTTT.

This clonotype was observed many times. The chain combines TRBV20-1 with TRBJ1-1; no clear D gene. Germline V gene sequence: CDR1 DFQATT, CDR2 SNEGSKA (reference sequence). V was cut by 2 bases and J by 10 bases, with 11 bases left in between. This CDR3 is 11 amino acids long. CDR3 sequence reads: CSARQDYGAFF. CDR3 DNA sequence: TGCAGTGCTAGACAGGACTATGGAGCTTTCTTT.

In its sample, this clonotype was seen a few times. The chain links TRBV6-1 to TRBJ1-4; 10 nucleotides agree with TRBD1. Germline V gene sequence: CDR1 MNHNS, CDR2 SASEGT. V dropped 5 bases and J dropped 7; count of bases not matched to a gene: 7. There are 15 residues in the CDR3. CDR3 protein: CASSLGTGEVEKLFF. CDR3 nucleotides: TGTGCCAGCAGTTTAGGGACAGGGGAGGTTGAAAAACTGTTTTTT.